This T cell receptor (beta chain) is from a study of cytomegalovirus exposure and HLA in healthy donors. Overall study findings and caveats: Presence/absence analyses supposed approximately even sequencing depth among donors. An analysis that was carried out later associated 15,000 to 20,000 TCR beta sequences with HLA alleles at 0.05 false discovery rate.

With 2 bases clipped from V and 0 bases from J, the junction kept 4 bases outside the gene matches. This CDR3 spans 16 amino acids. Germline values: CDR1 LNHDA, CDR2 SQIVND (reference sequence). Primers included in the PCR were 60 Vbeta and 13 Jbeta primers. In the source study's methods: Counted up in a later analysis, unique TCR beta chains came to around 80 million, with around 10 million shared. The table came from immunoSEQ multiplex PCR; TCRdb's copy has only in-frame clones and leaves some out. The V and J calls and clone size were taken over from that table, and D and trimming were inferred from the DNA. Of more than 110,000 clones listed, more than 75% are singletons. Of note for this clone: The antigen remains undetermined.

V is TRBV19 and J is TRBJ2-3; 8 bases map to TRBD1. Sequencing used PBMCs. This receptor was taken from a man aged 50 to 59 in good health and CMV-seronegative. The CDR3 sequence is CASSIPGGTSTDTQYF. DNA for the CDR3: TGTGCCAGTAGTATACCAGGGGGCACAAGCACAGATACGCAGTATTTT.